One sample yielded the 2 T cell receptor beta chains listed below, sequenced in a study of blood T cell repertoires in COVID-19. Clones were read by immunoSEQ multiplex PCR, and TCRdb kept only the in-frame ones, dropping some. Seen here are some 110,000 clones, over 70% observed once, and the top ten hold roughly 0.89%. Sequenced input: peripheral blood. Source of these receptors: a woman aged 70-85 years with acute or convalescent COVID-19.

There are a few counts of this clone. This sequence joins TRBV27 and TRBJ1-5, with D perhaps matching TRBD1 (6 bases). CDR1 is MNHEY and CDR2 is SMNVEV in the germline V gene (reference sequence). The ends were cut back, 3 bases at V and 7 bases at J, with 13 bases in the middle. This CDR3 comprises 14 residues. The CDR3 DNA is TGTGCCAGCAGTTTGGGGGCAGGTGGCCAGCCCCAGCATTTT. Translating it yields CASSLGAGGQPQHF.

This chain links TRBV29-1 with TRBJ1-1; D is perhaps TRBD1 (5 bases). The germline V gene has CDR1 SQVTM and CDR2 ANQGSEA. The CDR3 consists of 14 residues. V was pared by 7 bases and J by 4 bases, with 19 bases between. The chain's CDR3 is CSAGRQGPGTEAFF. The CDR3, as DNA: TGCAGCGCCGGTCGGCAGGGCCCGGGCACTGAAGCTTTCTTT.